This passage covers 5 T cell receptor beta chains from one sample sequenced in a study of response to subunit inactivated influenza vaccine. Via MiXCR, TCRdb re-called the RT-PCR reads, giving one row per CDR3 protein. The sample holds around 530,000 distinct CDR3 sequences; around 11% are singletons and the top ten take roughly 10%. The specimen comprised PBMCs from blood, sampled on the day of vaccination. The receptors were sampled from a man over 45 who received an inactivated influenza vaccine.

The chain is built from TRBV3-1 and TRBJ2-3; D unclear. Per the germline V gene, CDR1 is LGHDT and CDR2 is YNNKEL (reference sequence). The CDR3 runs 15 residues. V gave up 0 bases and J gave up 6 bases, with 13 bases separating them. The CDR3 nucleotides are TGTGCCAGCAGCCAAGATGGTTCCAGGTCGGATACGCAGTATTTT. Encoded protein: CASSQDGSRSDTQYF.

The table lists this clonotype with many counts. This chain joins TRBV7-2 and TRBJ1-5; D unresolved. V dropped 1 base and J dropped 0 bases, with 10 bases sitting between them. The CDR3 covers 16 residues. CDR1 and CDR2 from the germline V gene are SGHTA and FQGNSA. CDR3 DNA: TGTGCCAGCAGCTTAGGGACTATACTTAGCAATCAGCCCCAGCATTTT. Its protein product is CASSLGTILSNQPQHF.

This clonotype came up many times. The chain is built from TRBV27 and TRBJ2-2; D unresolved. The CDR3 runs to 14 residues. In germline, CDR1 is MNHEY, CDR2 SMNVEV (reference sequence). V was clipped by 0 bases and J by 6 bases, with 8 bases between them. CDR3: CASSLSLGPGELFF. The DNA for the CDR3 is TGTGCCAGCAGTTTATCTTTAGGGCCCGGGGAGCTGTTTTTT.

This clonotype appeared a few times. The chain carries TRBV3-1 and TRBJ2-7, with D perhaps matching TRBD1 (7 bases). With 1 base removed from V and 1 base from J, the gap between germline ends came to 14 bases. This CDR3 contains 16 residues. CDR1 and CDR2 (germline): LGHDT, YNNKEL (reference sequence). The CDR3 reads CASSQASGGTSYEQYF. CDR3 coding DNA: TGTGCCAGCAGCCAAGCTTCAGGGGGGACGTCCTACGAGCAGTACTTC.

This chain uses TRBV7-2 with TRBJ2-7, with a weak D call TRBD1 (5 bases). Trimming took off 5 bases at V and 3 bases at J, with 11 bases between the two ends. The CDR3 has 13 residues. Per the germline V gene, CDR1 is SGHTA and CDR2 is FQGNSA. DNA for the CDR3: TGTGCCAGCAGCCAAAACCAGGGCTACGAGCAGTACTTC. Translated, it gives CASSQNQGYEQYF.